This is a list of T cell receptor beta chains from one sample in a study of OX40 agonist ivuxolimab in advanced cancers. Sequencing used immunoSEQ multiplex PCR; TCRdb keeps in-frame clones, though not all of them. The sample contains about 68,000 clones, roughly nine tenths of which appear only once. This specimen consisted of CD4+ or CD8+ T cells sorted from blood, obtained in a trial of the OX40 agonist ivuxolimab. These TCRs come from an adult with an advanced solid tumor such as melanoma, head and neck, liver or kidney cancer. Both conserved end residues are part of each CDR3. Fields, in order: J gene, V gene, clone size, D gene, CDR3 protein, CDR3 DNA. A D gene is named only where the DNA matches it firmly. Not all rows give a size; the values are once, few, many and, for expanded clones, a class.

>TRBJ1-1|TRBV5-4|-|-
CASSFGRVFNTEAFF
TGTGCCAGCAGCTTCGGCAGGGTCTTTAACACTGAAGCTTTCTTT
>TRBJ2-7|TRBV28|-|TRBD2
CAGKTSGRYEQYF
TGTGCCGGCAAAACTAGCGGGAGATACGAGCAGTACTTC
>TRBJ1-5|TRBV19|once|-
CASSIVGLSNQPQHF
TGTGCCAGTAGTATAGTTGGCCTTAGCAATCAGCCCCAGCATTTT
>TRBJ2-7|TRBV7-7|-|TRBD2
CASSLGASGDYEQYF
TGTGCCAGCAGCTTAGGGGCTAGCGGGGACTACGAGCAGTACTTC
>TRBJ2-7|TRBV7-3|-|-
CASSLVGGERSYEQYF
TGTGCCAGCAGTCTCGTCGGCGGGGAGCGCTCCTACGAGCAGTACTTC
>TRBJ2-1|TRBV2|-|TRBD2
CASSDMTSGSQWEQFF
TGTGCCAGCAGTGATATGACTAGCGGCTCTCAATGGGAGCAGTTCTTC
>TRBJ2-7|TRBV15|-|-
CATSRGLGASSYEQYF
TGTGCCACCAGCAGGGGTCTGGGCGCGAGCTCCTACGAGCAGTACTTC
>TRBJ2-3|TRBV6-5|-|TRBD2
CASSSTSGRRADTQYF
TGTGCCAGCAGTTCAACAAGCGGGAGGCGGGCAGATACGCAGTATTTT
>TRBJ2-7|TRBV5-5|-|-
CASSFEVSYEQYF
TGTGCCAGCAGCTTCGAGGTTTCCTACGAGCAGTACTTC
>TRBJ1-2|TRBV19|-|-
CASSLRGTNGYTF
TGTGCCAGTAGTCTCCGAGGGACCAATGGCTACACCTTC
>TRBJ2-1|TRBV2|-|TRBD2
CASTAGVKYEQFF
TGTGCCAGCACGGCGGGAGTAAAGTATGAGCAGTTCTTC
>TRBJ2-1|TRBV4-2|-|TRBD2
CASSQDPTTSRSSYNEQFF
TGTGCCAGCAGCCAAGACCCAACGACTAGCCGGAGCTCCTACAATGAGCAGTTCTTC
>TRBJ2-7|TRBV2|-|TRBD1
CASSPRGPYEQYF
TGTGCCAGCAGCCCCAGGGGGCCCTACGAGCAGTACTTC
>TRBJ2-6|TRBV7-6|-|-
CASSLDVGSGANVLTF
TGTGCCAGCAGCCTAGACGTGGGGAGTGGGGCCAACGTCCTGACTTTC
>TRBJ2-1|TRBV6-1|-|-
CASRGVGAYNEQFF
TGTGCCAGCAGAGGGGTGGGGGCTTACAATGAGCAGTTCTTC
>TRBJ2-5|TRBV11-2|-|-
CASSASLGSGSRETQYF
TGTGCCAGCAGCGCGAGCCTAGGGTCAGGGAGTCGAGAGACCCAGTACTTC
>TRBJ2-1|TRBV11-1|once|-
CASSLVAGQVYNEQFF
TGTGCCAGCAGCTTAGTAGCGGGACAGGTCTACAATGAGCAGTTCTTC
>TRBJ2-7|TRBV9|-|TRBD1
CASSVGQGFYEQYF
TGTGCCAGCAGCGTGGGACAGGGGTTCTACGAGCAGTACTTC
>TRBJ1-5|TRBV19|-|TRBD1
CASSILPGQLNQPQHF
TGTGCCAGTAGTATACTGCCGGGACAGCTAAATCAGCCCCAGCATTTT
>TRBJ2-7|TRBV18|-|TRBD1
CASSTKQGYEQYF
TGTGCCAGCTCTACCAAACAGGGGTACGAGCAGTACTTC
>TRBJ2-3|TRBV6-5|-|TRBD2
CASSIAGARTDTQYF
TGTGCCAGCAGCATAGCGGGAGCCCGCACAGATACGCAGTATTTT
>TRBJ1-2|TRBV5-1|-|TRBD1
CASSPDRVGGYTF
TGCGCCAGCAGCCCGGACAGGGTAGGCGGCTACACCTTC
>TRBJ2-1|TRBV5-1|-|TRBD1
CASSVQGAGEQFF
TGCGCCAGCAGCGTACAGGGGGCCGGTGAGCAGTTCTTC
>TRBJ2-1|TRBV13|once|TRBD2
CASSLSRTSGAGEQFF
TGTGCCAGCAGCTTATCCAGGACTAGCGGGGCGGGTGAGCAGTTCTTC
>TRBJ1-4|TRBV4-1|once|-
CASSQSHGTSNEKLFF
TGCGCCAGCAGCCAATCCCACGGAACCTCTAATGAAAAACTGTTTTTT
>TRBJ2-7|TRBV10-1|-|TRBD2
CASSASGRAHEQYF
TGCGCCAGCAGTGCCAGCGGGAGGGCCCACGAGCAGTACTTC
>TRBJ1-4|TRBV7-9|-|-
CASSLSLGAPVDELFF
TGTGCCAGCAGCTTAAGTCTGGGGGCCCCAGTGGACGAACTGTTTTTT
>TRBJ2-7|TRBV30|-|-
CAWMSALGEQYF
TGTGCCTGGATGTCCGCGCTGGGCGAGCAGTACTTC
>TRBJ2-7|TRBV7-2|once|TRBD2
CASSLRTSRLNEQYF
TGTGCCAGCAGCTTAAGGACTAGTCGCTTAAACGAGCAGTACTTC
>TRBJ1-4|TRBV5-4|-|-
CASSPGSRTEPPKLFF
TGTGCCAGCAGCCCAGGCTCCAGGACAGAACCCCCTAAACTGTTTTTT
>TRBJ2-1|TRBV5-5|-|TRBD2
CASSLVLAGGYNEQFF
TGTGCCAGCAGCTTGGTCTTAGCGGGAGGTTACAATGAGCAGTTCTTC
>TRBJ1-1|TRBV7-3|once|-
CASSSGHTNTEAFF
TGTGCCAGCAGCTCGGGACATACGAACACTGAAGCTTTCTTT
>TRBJ2-7|TRBV7-9|-|TRBD2
CAYASSGSYEQYF
TGTGCCTACGCATCTAGCGGGAGTTACGAGCAGTACTTC
>TRBJ2-7|TRBV11-2|-|-
CASSLVARGRRYYEQYF
TGTGCCAGCAGCTTAGTTGCCAGGGGCCGGCGATATTACGAGCAGTACTTC
>TRBJ1-2|TRBV11-2|-|-
CASSLDTGFRGYTF
TGTGCCAGCAGCTTAGATACAGGGTTTCGTGGCTACACCTTC
>TRBJ1-1|TRBV19|-|TRBD1
CASRDRGNTEAFF
TGTGCCAGTAGGGACAGGGGGAACACTGAAGCTTTCTTT
>TRBJ1-1|TRBV18|once|-
CASSETVNTEAFF
TGTGCCAGCTCAGAGACGGTGAACACTGAAGCTTTCTTT
>TRBJ1-5|TRBV10-3|-|TRBD1
CAISEGQGGRPQHF
TGTGCCATCAGTGAGGGACAGGGGGGGAGGCCCCAGCATTTT
>TRBJ1-1|TRBV28|-|TRBD1
CAASGGRAAEAFF
TGTGCCGCCTCAGGGGGCAGGGCCGCTGAAGCTTTCTTT
>TRBJ2-3|TRBV6-5|-|-
CASSSIVGDTQYF
TGTGCCAGCAGTTCGATAGTGGGAGATACGCAGTATTTT
>TRBJ2-7|TRBV5-8|-|TRBD2
CASSRGLAGAWSYEQYF
TGTGCCAGCAGCCGGGGACTAGCGGGAGCATGGTCCTACGAGCAGTACTTC
>TRBJ2-5|TRBV5-1|-|-
CASSSGGQETQYF
TGCGCCAGCAGCTCCGGGGGCCAAGAGACCCAGTACTTC
>TRBJ1-2|TRBV15|once|-
CATSRDSNNRAGNTF
TGTGCCACCAGCAGAGATTCTAACAACAGGGCTGGAAACACCTTC
>TRBJ2-5|TRBV9|-|TRBD2
CASSLGLTPQETQYF
TGTGCCAGCAGCTTGGGACTAACACCTCAAGAGACCCAGTACTTC
>TRBJ2-1|TRBV5-1|-|-
CASSLVTYEQFF
TGCGCCAGCAGCTTGGTGACTTATGAGCAGTTCTTC
>TRBJ2-3|TRBV11-2|-|TRBD2
CASSLVPSGSSDTQYF
TGTGCCAGCAGCTTAGTTCCTAGCGGGAGTTCAGATACGCAGTATTTT
>TRBJ1-1|TRBV6-5|-|-
CASSTAGTEAFF
TGTGCCAGCAGCACAGCAGGGACTGAAGCTTTCTTT
>TRBJ2-1|TRBV9|-|TRBD2
CASSVDPGGRSLEQFF
TGTGCCAGCAGCGTAGATCCCGGCGGGAGGTCACTAGAGCAGTTCTTC
>TRBJ2-7|TRBV20-1|-|-
CSATALVEQYF
TGCAGTGCAACAGCCTTGGTCGAGCAGTACTTC
>TRBJ2-5|TRBV21-1|-|-
CASSKDVDRVTQETQYF
TGTGCCAGCAGCAAAGATGTAGACAGGGTAACCCAAGAGACCCAGTACTTC
>TRBJ2-1|TRBV5-1|-|TRBD1
CASSLDRTGADNEQFF
TGCGCCAGCAGCCTGGACAGGACAGGGGCCGACAATGAGCAGTTCTTC
>TRBJ1-1|TRBV6-1|once|-
CASSDGRLNTEAFF
TGTGCCAGCAGTGACGGCAGGTTGAACACTGAAGCTTTCTTT
>TRBJ2-4|TRBV10-3|-|-
CAISESGSAQSKNIQYF
TGTGCCATCAGTGAGTCGGGGTCAGCCCAGTCCAAAAACATTCAGTACTTC
>TRBJ2-7|TRBV2|-|TRBD2
CASLRLAPSYEQYF
TGTGCCAGCTTGCGACTAGCGCCCTCCTACGAGCAGTACTTC